These 29 T cell receptor beta chains were sequenced from one sample in a study of shared clonotypes between healthy human individuals. Sequenced by immunoSEQ multiplex PCR; TCRdb stores in-frame clones only, minus some. The sample contains more than 1.2 million clones, about 98.5% of which appear only once. The sequencing sample was made of naive CD4+ T cells sorted from blood. The sample's subset: CD45RA+ positively selected. These receptors came from a man younger than 40 in good health.

A word on this clone: Other nucleotide sequences from this sample produce the same CDR3. This chain connects TRBV5-4 to TRBJ2-7; no definite D call. CDR3 length equals 11 residues. Germline CDR1 is SGHNT and CDR2 is YYREEE (reference sequence). Trimming cost V 2 bases and J 4 bases, with 4 bases left between them. The chain's CDR3 is CASSFGYEQYF. The CDR3 region has the DNA TGTGCCAGCAGCTTTGGATACGAGCAGTACTTC.

The chain has TRBV5-4 and TRBJ1-2, with TRBD1 matching over 9 bases. In germline, CDR1 is SGHNT, CDR2 YYREEE (reference sequence). Germline trimming cut 2 bases from V and 2 bases from J; bases unmatched to any gene: 7. The CDR3 sequence is 16 residues long. The CDR3 bases are TGTGCCAGCAGCTTAGGACAGGGGCGCTTAAACTATGGCTACACCTTC. It is translated as CASSLGQGRLNYGYTF.

The table lists this clone with a count of one. CDR3 residues: CASSIRQANYGYTF. CDR3 coding DNA: TGTGCCAGTAGTATCCGGCAAGCTAACTATGGCTACACCTTC. This chain links TRBV19 with TRBJ1-2; D gene uncertain. With 3 bases removed from V and 0 bases from J, the gap between germline ends came to 8 bases. This CDR3 is 14 amino acids long. Germline V CDR1 and CDR2: LNHDA, SQIVND (reference sequence).

A single count supports this clone. The genes are TRBV7-9 and TRBJ2-1; TRBD2 agrees at 8 bases. The V segment lost 4 bases and the J segment 3 bases; nucleotides outside the gene matches: 8. CDR3 length: 16 residues. In germline, CDR1 is SEHNR, CDR2 FQNEAQ (reference sequence). The CDR3 nucleotides read TGTGCCAGCAGCTCGCCCGGGAGGGCCTACTACAATGAGCAGTTCTTC. Protein product: CASSSPGRAYYNEQFF.

The chain recombines TRBV7-9 with TRBJ2-1; 10 nucleotides match TRBD1. J was trimmed by 15 bases and V by 4 bases; bases with no gene match: 3. The CDR3 runs to 11 residues. The germline CDR1 and CDR2 sequences are SEHNR and FQNEAQ (reference sequence). In DNA form, the CDR3 reads TGTGCCAGCAGCTCCGGGACAGGGGTGTTCTTC. Translating it yields CASSSGTGVFF.

This sequence joins TRBV7-2 and TRBJ2-7, with 9 nucleotides matching TRBD1. The V gene's germline CDR1 is SGHTA and CDR2 FQGNSA. After removal of 1 base from V and 4 bases from J, the junction contained 2 bases not matched to a gene. The CDR3 runs to 14 residues. This CDR3 reads CASSLVGQGYEQYF. For the CDR3, the DNA is TGTGCCAGCAGCTTAGTGGGACAGGGTTACGAGCAGTACTTC. Full variable domain (missing parts from reference TRBV7-2 and TRBJ2-7): GAGVSQSPSNKVTEKGKDVELRCDPISGHTALYWYRQSLGQGLEFLIYFQGNSAPDKSGLPSDRFSAERTGGSVSTLTIQRTQQEDSAVYLCASSLVGQGYEQYFGPGTRLTVT.

Concerning this clone: Other nucleotide sequences from this sample produce the same CDR3. The V call is TRBV5-1, the J call TRBJ1-3; maybe TRBD1 (5 bases). Germline-derived CDR1 and CDR2 are SGHRS and YFSETQ. There are 14 residues in the CDR3. Trimming pared 3 bases from V and 2 bases from J, leaving 9 bases between. CDR3 protein: CASSSGTTGNTIYF. CDR3 nucleotide sequence: TGCGCCAGCAGCTCCGGGACGACTGGAAACACCATATATTTT.

The rearrangement joins TRBV11-2 to TRBJ2-1; the D is unclear. Trimming cost V 2 bases and J 5 bases, with 22 bases left between them. Germline loops: CDR1 SGHAT, CDR2 FQNNGV. The CDR3 totals 18 residues. The CDR3 is CASSLFRPRQLRNNEQFF. CDR3 nucleotides: TGTGCCAGCAGCTTATTCAGACCCCGACAATTGCGGAACAATGAGCAGTTCTTC.

The CDR3: CASRPQGVGGTEAFF. The CDR3 DNA sequence: TGCGCCAGCAGGCCTCAGGGAGTGGGTGGGACTGAAGCTTTCTTT. The rearrangement links TRBV5-1 to TRBJ1-1; perhaps TRBD1 as D (5 bases). V was cut by 5 bases and J by 5 bases, with 19 bases left in between. CDR3 length: 15 residues. Germline CDR1 reads SGHRS; CDR2 reads YFSETQ.

V usage is TRBV28 and J usage is TRBJ1-1; the D is unclear. Germline V lookup: CDR1 MDHEN, CDR2 SYDVKM. Trimming took 7 bases from V and 4 from J, leaving 7 bases between them. CDR3 length equals 11 residues. CDR3 nucleotide sequence: TGTGCCAGCAAAGGAGTCACTGAAGCTTTCTTT. This codes for CASKGVTEAFF.

The rearrangement joins TRBV18 to TRBJ2-2; 8 nucleotides align to TRBD1. From germline, CDR1 is KGHSH and CDR2 LQKENI. The CDR3 consists of 16 residues. V gave up 1 base and J gave up 4 bases; unmatched junction bases: 5. DNA of the CDR3: TGTGCCAGCTCACCACGACAGGGGCCCAGCACCGGGGAGCTGTTTTTT. Amino acids: CASSPRQGPSTGELFF. The whole variable domain, remainder taken from reference TRBV18 and TRBJ2-2, is NAGVMQNPRHLVRRRGQEARLRCSPMKGHSHVYWYRQLPEEGLKFMVYLQKENIIDESGMPKERFSAEFPKEGPSILRIQQVVRGDSAAYFCASSPRQGPSTGELFFGEGSRLTVL.

V is TRBV7-9 and J is TRBJ2-1, with D maybe TRBD2 (5 bases). Looked up from germline, CDR1 is SEHNR and CDR2 is FQNEAQ (reference sequence). CDR3 length equals 15 residues. V lost 5 bases, J lost 3 bases, and 14 bases lay in between. The CDR3, as DNA: TGTGCCAGCAGCCCAGATGTGAGGGTCTACAATGAGCAGTTCTTC. Encoded protein: CASSPDVRVYNEQFF.

The V and J genes are TRBV7-2 and TRBJ2-7; D unclear. Germline-derived CDR1 and CDR2 are SGHTA and FQGNSA. This CDR3 contains 12 residues. Trimming stripped 6 bases from V and 5 bases from J, with 11 bases between. DNA for the CDR3: TGTGCCAGCAGACTACGACCCCACGAGCAGTACTTC. This translates into CASRLRPHEQYF.

The chain uses TRBV7-2 and TRBJ2-4; either TRBD1 or TRBD2 may supply D (6 bases each). CDR1 is SGHTA, CDR2 FQGNSA, per germline. Trimming took 4 bases from V and 0 from J, leaving 10 bases between them. The CDR3 contains 15 residues. The CDR3 DNA sequence: TGTGCCAGCAGCTGGGGGGCCGTAGCCAAAAACATTCAGTACTTC. Encoded protein: CASSWGAVAKNIQYF.

CDR3 sequence (DNA): TGTGCCAGCAGCGTGGGACAGCTCTCCTACAATGAGCAGTTCTTC. Protein sequence: CASSVGQLSYNEQFF. V gene TRBV9 combines with J gene TRBJ2-1; 7 bases map to TRBD1. J was trimmed by 0 bases and V by 2 bases; bases with no gene match: 2. CDR3 length: 15 amino acids. Germline V gives CDR1 SGDLS, CDR2 YYNGEE.

The chain links TRBV18 to TRBJ2-2; no reliable D call. V was cut by 5 bases and J by 0 bases, with 10 bases left in between. Germline CDR1 is KGHSH and CDR2 is LQKENI. This CDR3 has 15 amino acids. The CDR3 DNA reads TGTGCCAGCTCATTCGACACCGCGAACACCGGGGAGCTGTTTTTT. Translating it yields CASSFDTANTGELFF.

The CDR3 here is CAIGTGLSEKLFF. For the CDR3, the DNA is TGTGCCATCGGGACAGGTCTAAGTGAAAAACTGTTTTTT. The genes are TRBV10-3 and TRBJ1-4; 8 positions match TRBD1. The V gene's germline CDR1 is ENHRY and CDR2 SYGVKD. Trimming took 8 bases from V and 7 from J; bases not matched to a gene: 6. CDR3 length: 13 amino acids.

The chain carries TRBV21-1 and TRBJ2-7; no check of the table's D call, TRBD1, against the DNA was made. TRBV21-1 is a pseudogene locus. This CDR3 is 14 amino acids long. As DNA, the CDR3 is TGTGCCAGCAGCCATACAGGCCAAGGAGACGAGCAGTACTTC. Translating gives CASSHTGQGDEQYF.

The gene calls are TRBV2 and TRBJ1-4; D unresolved. CDR3 length equals 16 residues. The germline CDR1 and CDR2 sequences are SNHLY and FYNNEI. Trimming took 4 bases from V and 10 from J, leaving 22 bases between them. CDR3 protein: CASSVRPSLWLGKLFF. The CDR3 nucleotides read TGTGCCAGCAGTGTCCGACCCTCACTGTGGCTGGGAAAACTGTTTTTT.

This chain links TRBV18 with TRBJ1-1; TRBD1 matches at 7 bases. Trimming cost V 3 bases and J 4 bases; bases outside gene matches: 8. Germline V gene lookup returns CDR1 KGHSH and CDR2 LQKENI. The CDR3 length is 15 residues. The chain's CDR3 is CASSPEGASGTEAFF. In nucleotides, the CDR3 is TGTGCCAGCTCACCGGAGGGGGCGAGTGGCACTGAAGCTTTCTTT.

The chain combines TRBV5-1 with TRBJ2-7; the D gene is possibly TRBD1 (5 bases). The CDR3 has 15 residues. Germline values: CDR1 SGHRS, CDR2 YFSETQ. With 0 bases removed from V and 2 bases from J, the gap between germline ends came to 12 bases. This CDR3 reads CASSLATAQPYEQYF. As DNA, the CDR3 is TGCGCCAGCAGCTTGGCGACAGCTCAACCCTACGAGCAGTACTTC.

The gene calls are TRBV5-1 and TRBJ1-2, with a possible D match to TRBD1 (5 bases). Germline values: CDR1 SGHRS, CDR2 YFSETQ. Trimming left V 5 bases short and J 8 bases short, with 16 bases between. CDR3 length: 13 amino acids. The CDR3 sequence: CASSPGGEVGYTF. CDR3 bases: TGCGCCAGCAGTCCGGGAGGGGAGGTCGGCTACACCTTC. Together with reference TRBV5-1 and TRBJ1-2, the CDR3 gives the full variable domain: KAGVTQTPRYLIKTRGQQVTLSCSPISGHRSVSWYQQTPGQGLQFLFEYFSETQRNKGNFPGRFSGRQFSNSRSEMNVSTLELGDSALYLCASSPGGEVGYTFGSGTRLTVV.

The chain uses TRBV5-1 and TRBJ2-3; D gene uncertain. CDR1 is SGHRS, CDR2 YFSETQ, per germline. The V end lost 0 bases, the J end lost 2 bases, and 13 bases lay between the germline ends. The length of the CDR3 is 16 residues. The CDR3 region is CASSLVPSRYTDTQYF. As DNA, the CDR3 is TGCGCCAGCAGCTTGGTACCTAGTCGATACACAGATACGCAGTATTTT.

This clone showed up just once. CDR3 sequence: CASSQRDRRFSGANVLTF. The CDR3 nucleotides are TGCGCCAGCAGCCAACGGGACAGAAGGTTCTCTGGGGCCAACGTCCTGACTTTC. J is TRBJ2-6 and V is TRBV4-1; 7 bases fit TRBD1. Germline trimming cut 2 bases from V and 0 bases from J; bases unmatched to any gene: 7. The V gene's germline CDR1 is MGHRA and CDR2 YSYEKL. This CDR3 spans 18 amino acids.

The chain recombines TRBV9 with TRBJ2-3; perhaps TRBD2 as D (5 bases). Trimming left V 0 bases short and J 3 bases short, with 14 bases between. The CDR3 consists of 16 residues. Germline V gives CDR1 SGDLS, CDR2 YYNGEE. The CDR3 nucleotides read TGTGCCAGCAGCGTAGCGGTAGGGAGACTGACAGATACGCAGTATTTT. Translated: CASSVAVGRLTDTQYF.

This chain joins TRBV19 and TRBJ1-2; perhaps TRBD1 as D (6 bases). V dropped 5 bases and J dropped 1 base, with 17 bases sitting between them. The CDR3 spans 16 residues. Germline assignment: CDR1 LNHDA and CDR2 SQIVND (reference sequence). In DNA, the CDR3 is TGTGCCAGTAGTGTACAGGGAACTACCCTTAACTATGGCTACACCTTC. Protein: CASSVQGTTLNYGYTF.

The rearrangement links TRBV5-3 to TRBJ2-4; D unresolved. TRBV5-3 is marked as an open reading frame, function uncertain. The CDR3 loop spans 15 amino acids. The V end was cut by 4 bases, the J end by 0 bases, with 11 bases between. The CDR3 DNA is TGTGCCAGAAGCCTAGGGCTCCTAGCCAAAAACATTCAGTACTTC. Its protein product is CARSLGLLAKNIQYF.

DNA of the CDR3: TGTGCCAGCAGCGTAACGATGGGACTAGCGAATGAGCAGTTCTTC. Translating gives CASSVTMGLANEQFF. The V and J genes are TRBV7-9 and TRBJ2-1; 10 bases align to TRBD2. CDR1 and CDR2 (germline): SEHNR, FQNEAQ (reference sequence). V shed 5 bases and J 7 bases; nucleotides not matched to a gene: 8. The CDR3 is made up of 15 amino acids.

The genes are TRBV4-3 and TRBJ1-5; perhaps TRBD1 as D (5 bases). The CDR3 covers 15 residues. Germline V CDR1 and CDR2: LGHNA, YSLEER. Trimming pared 0 bases from V and 7 bases from J, leaving 13 bases between. This CDR3 reads CASSQEGTRAQPQHF. The DNA of the CDR3 is TGCGCCAGCAGCCAAGAGGGGACCAGGGCCCAGCCCCAGCATTTT.